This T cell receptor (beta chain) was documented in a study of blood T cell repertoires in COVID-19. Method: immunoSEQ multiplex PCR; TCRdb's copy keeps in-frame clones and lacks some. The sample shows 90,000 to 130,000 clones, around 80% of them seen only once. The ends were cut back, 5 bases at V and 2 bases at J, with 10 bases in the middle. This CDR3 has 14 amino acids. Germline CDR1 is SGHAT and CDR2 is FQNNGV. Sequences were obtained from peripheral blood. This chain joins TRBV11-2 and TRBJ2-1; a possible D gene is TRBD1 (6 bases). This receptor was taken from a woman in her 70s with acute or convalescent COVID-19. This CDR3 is CASSPRTAYNEQFF. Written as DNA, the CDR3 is TGTGCCAGCAGCCCCCGGACAGCCTACAATGAGCAGTTCTTC.